Listed here are 17 T cell receptor beta chains from one sample, sequenced in a study of T cell repertoires in cytomegalovirus infection. MiXCR was run by TCRdb on the reads, yielding one entry per CDR3 protein. The sample lists hundreds of thousands of distinct CDR3 sequences, 20% to 25% seen once, with 6.5% to 10% in the top ten. Sequences were obtained from CD8+ T cells from PBMCs. These receptor sequences come from a human donor in good health (CMV status not recorded). Some clones in this sample may be carry-over from other donors' samples.

V usage is TRBV5-6 and J usage is TRBJ2-6; TRBD1 might be the D (6 bases). V was pared by 5 bases and J by 0 bases, with 21 bases between. This CDR3 has 19 amino acids. Germline CDR1 reads SGHDT; CDR2 reads YYEEEE. CDR3 in amino acids: CASSYQPGHPISGANVLTF. The DNA for the CDR3 is TGTGCCAGCAGTTACCAACCGGGACATCCAATCTCTGGGGCCAACGTCCTGACTTTC.

This clonotype turned up a few times. V and J are TRBV6-5 and TRBJ2-5; D possibly uses TRBD1 or TRBD2 (6 bases each). Germline loops: CDR1 MNHEY, CDR2 SVGAGI. The CDR3 is 17 amino acids. V shed 0 bases and J shed 2 bases, with 16 bases lying between them. The CDR3 here is CASSYSRWGATQETQYF. CDR3 nucleotides: TGTGCCAGCAGTTACTCGAGGTGGGGGGCCACACAAGAGACCCAGTACTTC.

This clonotype was counted only a few times. This sequence joins TRBV7-8 and TRBJ2-7, with D maybe TRBD1 (5 bases). Germline CDR1 is SGHVS and CDR2 is FQNEAQ. The CDR3 length is 14 residues. The V end was cut by 4 bases, the J end by 0 bases, with 10 bases between. The CDR3 nucleotides read TGTGCCAGCAGCTGGGGCAGTTACTCCTACGAGCAGTACTTC. Residues: CASSWGSYSYEQYF.

This sequence joins TRBV2 and TRBJ1-4; D may be TRBD1 (5 bases). The CDR3 contains 16 residues. Trimming left V 6 bases short and J 5 bases short, with 19 bases between. Germline lookup yields CDR1 SNHLY and CDR2 FYNNEI. The CDR3 nucleotides read TGTGCCAGCAGCCACTTTTCGACAGAAGAAAATGAAAAACTGTTTTTT. Protein: CASSHFSTEENEKLFF.

The chain is built from TRBV6-2 or TRBV6-3 and TRBJ2-7; D is possibly TRBD1 (6 bases). CDR1 and CDR2 (germline): MNHEY, SVGEGT. The V and J ends lost 6 bases and 1 base respectively, with 13 bases between them. CDR3 size: 14 residues. CDR3 region: CASRPGDKSYEQYV. The CDR3 DNA follows: TGTGCCAGCAGGCCCGGGGACAAGTCCTACGAGCAGTACGTC.

This clonotype was detected many times. The gene calls are TRBV7-9 and TRBJ2-7, with 9 bases identical to TRBD2. The germline V gene has CDR1 SEHNR and CDR2 FQNEAQ (reference sequence). The CDR3 is 16 residues long. Trimming removed 1 base from V and 3 bases from J; junction bases left unmatched: 7. CDR3 nucleotides: TGTGCCAGCAGCTTAGTAGATGCGGGGGGGGACTACGAGCAGTACTTC. Protein sequence: CASSLVDAGGDYEQYF.

Regarding this clonotype: A read error may produce the germline difference seen at one junction end. The V call is TRBV7-8, the J call TRBJ1-6, with D unclear. This CDR3 contains 12 residues. CDR1 is SGHVS, CDR2 FQNEAQ, per germline. The CDR3 reads CASSKSRENRFF. The CDR3, as DNA: TGTGCCAGCAGCAAAAGCCGGGAGAACCGATTCTTT.

This clonotype was recorded many times. The chain carries TRBV2 and TRBJ2-7, with 15 bases identical to TRBD2. CDR1 and CDR2 from the germline V gene are SNHLY and FYNNEI. The CDR3 totals 18 residues. V lost 4 bases to trimming and J lost 3 bases; unmatched junction nucleotides: 10. CDR3 DNA sequence: TGTGCCAGCAGTGGCGGACTAGCGGGGGGGCGCAGCTACTACGAGCAGTACGTC. Translating gives CASSGGLAGGRSYYEQYV.

This clonotype was observed a few times. This sequence joins TRBV11-2 and TRBJ2-1; D is unresolved. CDR1 and CDR2 (germline): SGHAT, FQNNGV. V was shortened by 3 bases and J by 4 bases, with 10 bases between the two germline ends. This CDR3 is 14 amino acids long. Here the CDR3 reads CASSFLALYNEQFF. CDR3 DNA sequence: TGTGCCAGCAGCTTCCTGGCCCTGTACAATGAGCAGTTCTTC.

This clonotype was detected only a few times. This chain connects TRBV28 to TRBJ2-7; D unresolved. Trimming took 6 bases from V and 5 from J, leaving 11 bases between them. There are 12 residues in the CDR3. The germline V gene has CDR1 MDHEN and CDR2 SYDVKM. The chain's CDR3 is CASSFRANEQYV. CDR3 sequence (DNA): TGTGCCAGCAGCTTCCGGGCGAACGAGCAGTACGTC.

The V gene is TRBV19, the J gene TRBJ1-1, with 7 bases that match TRBD1. The CDR3 has 14 residues. The germline gives CDR1 LNHDA, CDR2 SQIVND (reference sequence). The CDR3 region is CPLGQDRSNTEAFF. The CDR3 DNA reads as TGTCCATTAGGACAGGATAGGAGTAACACTGAAGCTTTCTTT.

The V and J genes are TRBV7-6 and TRBJ1-2; TRBD1 agrees at 7 bases. Trimming cost V 5 bases and J 4 bases; bases outside gene matches: 10. In germline, CDR1 is SGHVS, CDR2 FNYEAQ. The CDR3 totals 15 residues. For the CDR3, the DNA is TGTGCCAGCAGCCAGGGACAGACGACCCTCTATGGCTACACCTTC. Translation: CASSQGQTTLYGYTF.

This clonotype appeared a single time. The gene calls are TRBV4-3 and TRBJ2-4; 7 bases map to TRBD2. There are 16 residues in the CDR3. With V trimmed by 1 base and J by 4 bases, 7 bases remained unmatched. CDR1 and CDR2 from the germline V gene are LGHNA and YSLEER. DNA of the CDR3: TGCGCCAGCAGCCAAGCAACCGGGACTAAAAAAAACATTCAGTACTTC. Encoded protein: CASSQATGTKKNIQYF.

The chain carries TRBV29-1 and TRBJ2-2; possibly TRBD1 or TRBD2 for D (5 bases each). The ends were cut back, 5 bases at V and 2 bases at J, with 12 bases in the middle. CDR1 is SQVTM, CDR2 ANQGSEA, per germline. CDR3 length equals 14 residues. CDR3 DNA sequence: TGCAGCGTTTTCGGGACGGGTAACACCGGGGAGCTGTTTTTT. Encoded protein: CSVFGTGNTGELFF.

The V gene is TRBV6-6, the J gene TRBJ1-5; D is uncertain. The germline CDR1 and CDR2 sequences are MNHNY and SVGAGI (reference sequence). Trimming stripped 4 bases from V and 8 bases from J, with 9 bases between. The CDR3 is made up of 12 amino acids. CDR3 in DNA: TGTGCCAGCAGTTGGATGGTGGAGCCCCAGCATTTT. Translating it yields CASSWMVEPQHF.

This clonotype was seen only a few times. The CDR3 nucleotides read TGTGCCAGCACCGACCAAGGGGGCAATGAGCAGTTCTTC. It translates to CASTDQGGNEQFF. The V and J genes are TRBV12-3 or TRBV12-4 and TRBJ2-1; a possible D gene is TRBD1 (6 bases). The ends were cut back, 7 bases at V and 6 bases at J, with 13 bases in the middle. The CDR3 sequence is 13 residues long.

Of note for this clonotype: This may be a read error: a much more frequent sequence differs by one nucleotide. The rearrangement joins TRBV6-6 to TRBJ2-5, with D unclear. Germline V gene lookup returns CDR1 MNHNY and CDR2 SVGAGI (reference sequence). The CDR3 consists of 16 residues. Deletions cut 7 bases from V and 0 bases from J, with 18 bases between. CDR3 nucleotides: TGTGCCAGCACCAGAGGACGAACTCTGTACCAAGAGACCCAGTACTTC. The encoded protein is CASTRGRTLYQETQYF.